This T cell receptor (beta chain) was identified in a study of blood T cell repertoires in COVID-19. Study information: PBMCs, B-cell-depleted T cells, or T cells provided the cDNA or gDNA that made up the material.

Only in-frame clones appear in the TCRdb table, and some are missing; sequencing was by immunoSEQ multiplex PCR. The sample has 100,000 to 120,000 clones, 85% to 90% seen once. Between the trimmed V and J ends, which lost 4 bases and 3 bases, there was a span of 9 bases. Germline V gene lookup returns CDR1 SGHDN and CDR2 FVKESK. The CDR3 has 13 amino acids. V and J are TRBV14 and TRBJ1-2, with unresolved D. This clonotype was sampled from a woman aged 45-65 years with acute or convalescent COVID-19. Sequencing was done on a sample of peripheral blood. The CDR3 DNA reads TGTGCCAGCAGCCCCCGGTTCCACTATGGCTACACCTTC. It specifies CASSPRFHYGYTF.